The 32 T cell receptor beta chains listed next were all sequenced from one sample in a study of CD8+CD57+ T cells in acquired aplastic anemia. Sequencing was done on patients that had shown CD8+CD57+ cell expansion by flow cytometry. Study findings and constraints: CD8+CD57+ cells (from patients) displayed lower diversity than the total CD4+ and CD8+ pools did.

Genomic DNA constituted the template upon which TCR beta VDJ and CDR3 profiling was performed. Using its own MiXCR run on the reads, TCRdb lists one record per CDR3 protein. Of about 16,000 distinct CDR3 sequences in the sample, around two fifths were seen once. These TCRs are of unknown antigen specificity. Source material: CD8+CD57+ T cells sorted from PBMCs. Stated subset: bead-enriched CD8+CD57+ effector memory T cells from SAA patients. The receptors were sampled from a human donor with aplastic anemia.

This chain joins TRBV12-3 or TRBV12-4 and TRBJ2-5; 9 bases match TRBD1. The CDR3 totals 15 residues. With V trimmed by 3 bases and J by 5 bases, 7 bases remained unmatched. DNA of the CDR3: TGTGCCAGCAGTTTCCACAGGGGGCTTGAGGAGACCCAGTACTTC. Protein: CASSFHRGLEETQYF.

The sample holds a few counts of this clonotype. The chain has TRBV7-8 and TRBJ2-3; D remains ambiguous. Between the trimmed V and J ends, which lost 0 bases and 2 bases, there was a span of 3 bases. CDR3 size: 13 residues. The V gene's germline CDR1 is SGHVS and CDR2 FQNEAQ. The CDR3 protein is CASSLAPTDTQYF. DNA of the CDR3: TGTGCCAGCAGCTTAGCGCCCACAGATACGCAGTATTTT.

The chain's CDR3 is CASSLNTLNEPQHF. CDR3 nucleotide sequence: TGCGCCAGCAGCTTGAATACACTAAATGAGCCCCAGCATTTT. The rearrangement uses TRBV5-1 and TRBJ1-5, with no clear D. This CDR3 is 14 amino acids long. Germline CDR1 reads SGHRS; CDR2 reads YFSETQ. V was cut by 1 base and J by 8 bases, with 13 bases left in between.

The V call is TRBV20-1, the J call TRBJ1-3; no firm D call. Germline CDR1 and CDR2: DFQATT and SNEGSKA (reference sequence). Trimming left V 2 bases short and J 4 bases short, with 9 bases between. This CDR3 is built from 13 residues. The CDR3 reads CSARSSRGNTIYF. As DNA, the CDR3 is TGCAGTGCTAGATCCTCTCGGGGAAACACCATATATTTT.

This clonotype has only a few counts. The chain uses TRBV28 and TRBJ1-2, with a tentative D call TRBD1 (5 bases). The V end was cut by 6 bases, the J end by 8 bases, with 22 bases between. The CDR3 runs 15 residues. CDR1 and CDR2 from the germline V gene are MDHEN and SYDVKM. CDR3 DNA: TGTGCCAGCAGCCTATGGGCCCGGGACGTAGGAGGCTACACCTTC. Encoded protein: CASSLWARDVGGYTF.

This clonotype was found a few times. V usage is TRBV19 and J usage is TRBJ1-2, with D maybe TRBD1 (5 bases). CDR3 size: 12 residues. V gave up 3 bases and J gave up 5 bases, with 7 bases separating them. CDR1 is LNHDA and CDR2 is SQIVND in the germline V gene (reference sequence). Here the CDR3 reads CASSIREYGYTF. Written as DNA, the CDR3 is TGTGCCAGTAGTATCAGGGAATATGGCTACACCTTC.

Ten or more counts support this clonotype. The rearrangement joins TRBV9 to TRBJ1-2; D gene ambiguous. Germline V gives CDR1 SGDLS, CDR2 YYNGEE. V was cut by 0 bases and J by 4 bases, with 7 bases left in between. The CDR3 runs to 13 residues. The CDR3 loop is CASSVEGSYGYTF. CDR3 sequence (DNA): TGTGCCAGCAGCGTAGAAGGGAGCTATGGCTACACCTTC.

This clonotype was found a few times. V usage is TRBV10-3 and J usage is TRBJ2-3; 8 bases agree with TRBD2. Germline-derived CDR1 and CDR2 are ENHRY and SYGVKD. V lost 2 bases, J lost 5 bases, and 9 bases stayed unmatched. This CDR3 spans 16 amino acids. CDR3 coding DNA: TGTGCCATCAGTGAGGGCGGCGGGAGGTGGGAAGATACGCAGTATTTT. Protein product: CAISEGGGRWEDTQYF.

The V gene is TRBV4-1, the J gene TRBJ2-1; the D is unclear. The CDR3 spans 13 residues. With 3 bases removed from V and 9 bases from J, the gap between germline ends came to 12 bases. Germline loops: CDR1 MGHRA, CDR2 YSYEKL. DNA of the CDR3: TGCGCCAGCAGCCAGAGATCGGTGACTGAGCAGTTCTTC. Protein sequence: CASSQRSVTEQFF.

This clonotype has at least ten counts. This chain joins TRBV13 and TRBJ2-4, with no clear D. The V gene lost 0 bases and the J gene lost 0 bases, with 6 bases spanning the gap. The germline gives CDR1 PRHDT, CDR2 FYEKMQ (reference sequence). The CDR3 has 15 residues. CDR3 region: CASSLGLKAKNIQYF. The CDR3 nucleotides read TGTGCCAGCAGCTTAGGTCTCAAAGCCAAAAACATTCAGTACTTC.

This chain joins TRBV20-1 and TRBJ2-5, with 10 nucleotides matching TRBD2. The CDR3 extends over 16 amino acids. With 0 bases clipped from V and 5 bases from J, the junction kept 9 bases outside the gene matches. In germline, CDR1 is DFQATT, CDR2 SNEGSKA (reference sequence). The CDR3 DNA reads TGCAGTGCTAGAGATAGGTTAGCGGGGGGCCGGGAGACCCAGTACTTC. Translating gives CSARDRLAGGRETQYF.

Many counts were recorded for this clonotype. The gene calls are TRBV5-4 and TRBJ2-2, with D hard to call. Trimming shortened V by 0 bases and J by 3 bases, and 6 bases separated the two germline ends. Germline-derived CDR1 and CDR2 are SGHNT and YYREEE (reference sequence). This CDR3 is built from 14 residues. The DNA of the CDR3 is TGTGCCAGCAGCTTGGCCCCATACACCGGGGAGCTGTTTTTT. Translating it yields CASSLAPYTGELFF. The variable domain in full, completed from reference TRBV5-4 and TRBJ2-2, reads ETGVTQSPTHLIKTRGQQVTLRCSSQSGHNTVSWYQQALGQGPQFIFQYYREEENGRGNFPPRFSGLQFPNYSSELNVNALELDDSALYLCASSLAPYTGELFFGEGSRLTVL.

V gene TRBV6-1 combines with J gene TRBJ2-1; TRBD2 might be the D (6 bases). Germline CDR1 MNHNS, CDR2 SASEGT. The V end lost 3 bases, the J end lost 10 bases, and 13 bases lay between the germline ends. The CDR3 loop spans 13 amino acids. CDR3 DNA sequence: TGTGCCAGCAGTGATGCGGGAACCAACGAGCAGTTCTTC. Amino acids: CASSDAGTNEQFF.

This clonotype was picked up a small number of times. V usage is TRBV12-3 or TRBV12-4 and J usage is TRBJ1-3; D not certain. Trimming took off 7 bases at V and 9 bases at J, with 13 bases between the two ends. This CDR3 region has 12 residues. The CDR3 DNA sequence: TGTGCCAGCACCTTTGAGAGAGGCACCATATATTTT. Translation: CASTFERGTIYF.

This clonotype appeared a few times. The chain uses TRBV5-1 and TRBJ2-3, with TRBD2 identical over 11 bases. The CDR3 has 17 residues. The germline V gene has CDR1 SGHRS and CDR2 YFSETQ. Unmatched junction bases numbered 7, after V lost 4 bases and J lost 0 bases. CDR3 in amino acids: CASSHRLAGPSTDTQYF. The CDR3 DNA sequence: TGCGCCAGCAGCCACAGACTAGCGGGGCCAAGCACAGATACGCAGTATTTT.

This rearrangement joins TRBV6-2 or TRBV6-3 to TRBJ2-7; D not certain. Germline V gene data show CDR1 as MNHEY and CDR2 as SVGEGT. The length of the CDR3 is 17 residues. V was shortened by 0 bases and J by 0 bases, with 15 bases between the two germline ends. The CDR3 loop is CASSYSLATPSSYEQYF. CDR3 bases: TGTGCCAGCAGTTACTCGCTTGCGACCCCGAGCTCCTACGAGCAGTACTTC.

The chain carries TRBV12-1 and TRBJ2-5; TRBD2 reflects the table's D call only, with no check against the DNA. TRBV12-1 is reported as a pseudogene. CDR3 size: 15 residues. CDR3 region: CASSFPGGAGVTQYF. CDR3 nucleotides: TGTGCCAGCAGCTTTCCCGGGGGGGCCGGAGTGACCCAGTACTTC.

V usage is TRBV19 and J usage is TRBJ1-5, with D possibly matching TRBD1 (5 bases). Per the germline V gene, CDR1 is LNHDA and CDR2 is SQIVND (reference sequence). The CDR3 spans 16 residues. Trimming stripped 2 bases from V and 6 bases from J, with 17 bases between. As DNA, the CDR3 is TGTGCCAGTAGTATATCCCGTCCCGGGAGGGGTCAGCCCCAGCATTTT. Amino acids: CASSISRPGRGQPQHF.

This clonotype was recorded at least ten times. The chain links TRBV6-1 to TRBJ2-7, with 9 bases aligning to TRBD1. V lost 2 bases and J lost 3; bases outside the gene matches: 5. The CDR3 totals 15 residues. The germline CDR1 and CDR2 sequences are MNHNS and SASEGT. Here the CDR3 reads CASSETQTGGYEQYF. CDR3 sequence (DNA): TGTGCCAGCAGTGAAACACAGACAGGGGGCTACGAGCAGTACTTC.

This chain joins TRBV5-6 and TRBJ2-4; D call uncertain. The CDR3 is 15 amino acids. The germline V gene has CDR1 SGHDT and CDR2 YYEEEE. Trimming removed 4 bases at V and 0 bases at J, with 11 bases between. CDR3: CASSLQGLAKNIQYF. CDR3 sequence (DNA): TGTGCCAGCAGCCTACAAGGATTAGCCAAAAACATTCAGTACTTC.

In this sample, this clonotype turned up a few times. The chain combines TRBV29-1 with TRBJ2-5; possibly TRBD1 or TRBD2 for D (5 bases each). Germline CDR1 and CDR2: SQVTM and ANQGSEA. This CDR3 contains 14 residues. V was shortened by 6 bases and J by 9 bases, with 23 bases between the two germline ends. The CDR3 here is CSVDRDGTLVSQYF. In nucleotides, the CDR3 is TGCAGCGTGGACCGGGACGGGACCTTGGTGTCCCAGTACTTC.

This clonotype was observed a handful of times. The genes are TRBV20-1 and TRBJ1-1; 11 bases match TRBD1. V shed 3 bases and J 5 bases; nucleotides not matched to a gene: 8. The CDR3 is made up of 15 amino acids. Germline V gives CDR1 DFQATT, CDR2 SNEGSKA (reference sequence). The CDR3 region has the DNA TGCAGTGCTAGGAGGGACAGGGGGGAGAGAACTGAAGCTTTCTTT. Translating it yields CSARRDRGERTEAFF.

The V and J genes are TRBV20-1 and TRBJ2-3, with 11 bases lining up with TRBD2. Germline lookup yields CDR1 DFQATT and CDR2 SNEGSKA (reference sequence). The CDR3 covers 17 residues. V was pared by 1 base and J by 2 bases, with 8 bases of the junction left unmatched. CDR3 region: CSARGGGTSGSTDTQYF. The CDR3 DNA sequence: TGCAGTGCTAGAGGGGGGGGGACTAGCGGTTCCACAGATACGCAGTATTTT.

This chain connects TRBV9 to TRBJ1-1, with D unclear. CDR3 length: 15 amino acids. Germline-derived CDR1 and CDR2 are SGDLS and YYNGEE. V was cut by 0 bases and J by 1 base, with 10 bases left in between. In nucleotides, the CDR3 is TGTGCCAGCAGCGTAGACCCCGAGACGAACACTGAAGCTTTCTTT. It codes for CASSVDPETNTEAFF.

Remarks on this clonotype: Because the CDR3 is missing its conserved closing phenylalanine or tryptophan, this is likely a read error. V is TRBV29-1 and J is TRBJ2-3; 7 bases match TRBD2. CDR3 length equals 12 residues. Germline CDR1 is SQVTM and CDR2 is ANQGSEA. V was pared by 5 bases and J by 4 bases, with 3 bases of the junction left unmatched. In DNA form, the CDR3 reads TGCAGCGTTCCCGGACTAGCAGATACGCAGTATTCT. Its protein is CSVPGLADTQYS.

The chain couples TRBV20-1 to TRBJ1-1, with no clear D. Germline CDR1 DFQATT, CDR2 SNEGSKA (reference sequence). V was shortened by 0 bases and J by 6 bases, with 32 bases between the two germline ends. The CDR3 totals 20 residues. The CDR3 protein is CSARDRHMPNTRADSAEAFF. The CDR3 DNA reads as TGCAGTGCTAGAGACCGGCACATGCCAAATACAAGAGCGGACTCCGCTGAAGCTTTCTTT.

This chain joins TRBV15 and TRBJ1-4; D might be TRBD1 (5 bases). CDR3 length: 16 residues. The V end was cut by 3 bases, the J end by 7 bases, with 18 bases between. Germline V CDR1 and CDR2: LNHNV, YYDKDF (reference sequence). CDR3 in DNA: TGTGCCACCAGCAGCTCCAGGTCGGGGCCTGGTGAAAAACTGTTTTTT. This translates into CATSSSRSGPGEKLFF.

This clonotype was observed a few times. The CDR3 DNA reads as TGCAGTGCTCGGGACCCAAGGCTTGAAAAACTGTTTTTT. It specifies CSARDPRLEKLFF. The V call is TRBV20-1, the J call TRBJ1-4; D is possibly TRBD1 (5 bases). Germline V gives CDR1 DFQATT, CDR2 SNEGSKA (reference sequence). The CDR3 is 13 residues long. V lost 5 bases to trimming and J lost 7 bases, with 14 bases between them.

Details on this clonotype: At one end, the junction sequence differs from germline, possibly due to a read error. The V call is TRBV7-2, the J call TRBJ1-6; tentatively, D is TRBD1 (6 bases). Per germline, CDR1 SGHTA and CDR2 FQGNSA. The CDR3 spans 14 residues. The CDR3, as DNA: TGTGCCAGCGGCTTAACAGGGCTTAATTCACCCCTCCACTTC. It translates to CASGLTGLNSPLHF.

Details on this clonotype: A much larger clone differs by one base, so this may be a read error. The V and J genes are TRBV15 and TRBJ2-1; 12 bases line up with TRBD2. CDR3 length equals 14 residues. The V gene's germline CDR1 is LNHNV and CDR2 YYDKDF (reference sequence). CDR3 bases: TGTGCCAGCAGTCTAGCGGGGGGGCCTAATGAGCGGTTCTTC. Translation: CASSLAGGPNERFF.

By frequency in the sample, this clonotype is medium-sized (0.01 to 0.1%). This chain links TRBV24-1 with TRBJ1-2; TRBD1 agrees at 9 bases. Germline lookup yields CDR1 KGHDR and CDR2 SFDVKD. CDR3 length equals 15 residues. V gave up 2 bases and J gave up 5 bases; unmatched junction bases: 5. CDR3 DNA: TGTGCCACCAGTGATTGGGGCGGGACAGGGTATGGCTACACCTTC. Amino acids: CATSDWGGTGYGYTF.

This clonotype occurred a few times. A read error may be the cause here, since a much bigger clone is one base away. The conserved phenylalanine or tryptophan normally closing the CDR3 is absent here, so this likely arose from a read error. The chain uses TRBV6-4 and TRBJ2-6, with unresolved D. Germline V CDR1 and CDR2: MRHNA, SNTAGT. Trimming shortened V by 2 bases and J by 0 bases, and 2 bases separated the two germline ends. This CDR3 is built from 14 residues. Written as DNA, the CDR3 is TGTGCCAGCAGTGACAACTCTGGGGCCAACGTCCTGACTTCC. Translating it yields CASSDNSGANVLTS.